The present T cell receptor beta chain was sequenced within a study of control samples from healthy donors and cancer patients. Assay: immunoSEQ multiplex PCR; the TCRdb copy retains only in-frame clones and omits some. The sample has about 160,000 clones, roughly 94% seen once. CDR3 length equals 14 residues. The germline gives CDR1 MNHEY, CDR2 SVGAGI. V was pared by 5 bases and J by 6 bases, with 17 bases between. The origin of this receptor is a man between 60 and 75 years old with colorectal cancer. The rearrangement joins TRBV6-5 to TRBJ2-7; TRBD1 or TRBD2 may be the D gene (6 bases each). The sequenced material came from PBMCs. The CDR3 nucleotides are TGTGCCAGCAGTCCGGTCCGGGGGCGGGGCGAGCAGTACTTC. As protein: CASSPVRGRGEQYF.